The rows below give T cell receptor beta chains drawn from one sample of a study of human T cells and chemical hapten exposure. In TCRdb, the RACE reads were re-called with MiXCR into one record per CDR3 protein. The table lists under 450,000 distinct CDR3 sequences, about 4.8% of them singletons, with about 2.1% in the top ten. The sample consisted of whole blood, taken in connection with sensitization to the hapten diphenylcyclopropenone (DPC). All receptors derive from a woman aged 50 to 65 with alopecia areata. Some clones in this sample may be carry-over from other donors' samples. Both conserved end residues are part of each CDR3. D genes are given only for firm matches. Only part of the rows carry a size: once, few, many, or a class if the clone is expanded.

TRBJ2-7	.	TRBV18	.	TGTGCCAGCTCCAAGGGTTCCTCCCCCTACGAGCAGTACTTC	CASSKGSSPYEQYF
TRBJ1-1	many	TRBV28	TRBD1	TGTGCCAGCAGCTGGACAGGGATCGGCACTGAAGCTTTCTTT	CASSWTGIGTEAFF
TRBJ2-2	.	TRBV30	.	TGTGCCTGGAGAGATTTGGGACTGGGTGGCGGGGAGCTGTTTTTT	CAWRDLGLGGGELFF
TRBJ2-2	many	TRBV12-3/TRBV12-4	.	TGTGCCAGCAGTTCGTCGACGGGGAACACCGGGGAGCTGTTTTTT	CASSSSTGNTGELFF
TRBJ1-1	.	TRBV5-1	.	TGCGCCAGCAGCTTGGAAATTTGGGGTGAAGCTTTCTTT	CASSLEIWGEAFF
TRBJ1-1	many	TRBV29-1	TRBD1	TGCAGCGTTGAAGATGGCTCGGTTGCAGGGGGGAACACTGAAGCTTTCTTT	CSVEDGSVAGGNTEAFF
TRBJ1-1	few	TRBV7-9	.	TGTGCCAGCAGTCAGAGGGTGATAGGGGGCACTGAAGCTTTCTTT	CASSQRVIGGTEAFF
TRBJ2-4	many	TRBV7-2	.	TGTGCCAGCAGCTTATCCAGATTAGACAACATTCAGTACTTC	CASSLSRLDNIQYF
TRBJ1-2	many	TRBV6-5	.	TGTGCCACCAAAACCGATTTGGGCGGCTACACCTTC	CATKTDLGGYTF
TRBJ2-7	few	TRBV25-1	TRBD1	TGTGCCAGCAGTGAATATGGGACAGGGTCCTACGAGCAGTACTTC	CASSEYGTGSYEQYF
TRBJ2-7	many	TRBV5-1	.	TGCGCCAGCAGCTTGGTACGGCCAGGGGAGTACTTC	CASSLVRPGEYF
TRBJ1-5	many	TRBV10-3	TRBD1	TGTGCCATCAGTGAGTCCGGAGGGACAGGGGTCGATCAGCCCCAGCATTTT	CAISESGGTGVDQPQHF
TRBJ1-3	.	TRBV4-2	.	TGTGCCAGCAGCCAACGATTCCCAACCTCCTCTGGAAACACCATATATTTT	CASSQRFPTSSGNTIYF
TRBJ2-2	many	TRBV29-1	.	TGCAGCGTTGATCAGGGGCTCACCGGGGAGCTGTTTTTT	CSVDQGLTGELFF
TRBJ2-3	many	TRBV5-4	TRBD2	TGTGCCAGCAGCGGGGGACTAGCGGGGGGAGCTAGCACAGATACGCAGTATTTT	CASSGGLAGGASTDTQYF
TRBJ2-1	many	TRBV6-2/TRBV6-3	.	TGTGCCAGCAGTTACAAGATTGGCGGCCTAAGAAACAATGAGCAGTTCTTC	CASSYKIGGLRNNEQFF
TRBJ2-1	few	TRBV27	TRBD2	TGTGCCTCAGCACGGGGACTAGCGGCTTCTGGGCAGTTCTTC	CASARGLAASGQFF
TRBJ2-5	many	TRBV4-3	.	TGCGCCAGCAGCCAAAGTAGCGGTCGTCAAGAGACCCAGTACTTC	CASSQSSGRQETQYF
TRBJ2-1	many	TRBV5-1	.	TGCGCCAGCAGCACTTATACCAGGGGACACAATGAGCAGTTCTTC	CASSTYTRGHNEQFF
TRBJ2-3	few	TRBV29-1	.	TGCAGCGTCCTTAGCGGATCAAGCACAGATACGCAGTATTTT	CSVLSGSSTDTQYF
TRBJ1-1	many	TRBV6-2/TRBV6-3	.	TGTGCCAGCAGTTACGCTATTTCTGAAGCTTTCTTT	CASSYAISEAFF
TRBJ2-1	few	TRBV20-1	TRBD2	TGCAGTGCTTGTCGGACTAGCGGGGGGGGTAATGAGCAGTTCTTC	CSACRTSGGGNEQFF
TRBJ1-2	few	TRBV7-2	.	TGTGCCAGCAGCTTAGGAGGGAGGTCAGGGAGTTATGGCTACACCTTC	CASSLGGRSGSYGYTF
TRBJ1-2	.	TRBV29-1	.	TGCAGCGCAGGACACGATGGCTACACCTTC	CSAGHDGYTF
TRBJ2-3	.	TRBV30	.	TGTGCCTCCTCGGGGGTCGGGGAAGATACGCAGTATTTT	CASSGVGEDTQYF
TRBJ1-2	.	TRBV29-1	TRBD1	TGCAGCGTTGAAGATCGAGCGGGACAGGGGCCTGGCTACACCTTC	CSVEDRAGQGPGYTF
TRBJ2-3	many	TRBV7-2	.	TGTGCCAGCAGCCTATGGGCAGATACGCAGTATTTT	CASSLWADTQYF
TRBJ2-5	few	TRBV2	.	TGTGCCAGCCTGGGTGGCAGGGAGACCCAGTACTTC	CASLGGRETQYF
TRBJ2-7	many	TRBV28	.	TGTGCCAGCAGTTTATCGGTTAACCCCTACGAGCAGTACTTC	CASSLSVNPYEQYF
TRBJ2-7	many	TRBV10-3	.	TGTGCCATCGGTGGGGCAGCCATCTCCTACGAGCAGTACTTC	CAIGGAAISYEQYF
TRBJ2-1	many	TRBV20-1	.	TGCAGTGCTAGGAAGGACATAGAAACTTACAATGAGCAGTTCTTC	CSARKDIETYNEQFF
TRBJ2-3	many	TRBV9	TRBD2	TGTGCCAGCAGCGGTGTAGGCGGGGGGGATACGCAGTATTTT	CASSGVGGGDTQYF
TRBJ1-5	many	TRBV6-6	.	TGTGCCAGCAGGATTGGGGATAGCAATCAGCCCCAGCATTTT	CASRIGDSNQPQHF
TRBJ1-2	.	TRBV28	TRBD1	TGTGCCAGCAGTACTCGACAGGGACCTAACTATGGCTACACCTTC	CASSTRQGPNYGYTF
TRBJ1-5	many	TRBV5-6	.	TGTGCCAGTCATCCCAGGGTTAGCAATCAGCCCCAGCATTTT	CASHPRVSNQPQHF
TRBJ1-2	many	TRBV12-3/TRBV12-4	.	TGTGCCAGCAGTTTTGCGGAAAACTATGGCTACACCTTC	CASSFAENYGYTF
TRBJ1-4	.	TRBV7-6	.	TGTGCCAGCAGCTTAGAGGCAGCAACTAATGAAAAACTGTTTTTT	CASSLEAATNEKLFF
TRBJ1-2	many	TRBV7-2	.	TGTGCCAGCAGCTTAGATCCGGCTAACTATGGCTACACCTTC	CASSLDPANYGYTF
TRBJ2-7	few	TRBV5-8	.	TGTGCCAGCAGCTTAGAAACCGGGACTCCTTACGAGCAGTACTTC	CASSLETGTPYEQYF
TRBJ2-7	many	TRBV28	.	TGTGCCAGCAGTTTATACGGGGAGTCCCACGAGCAGTACTTC	CASSLYGESHEQYF
TRBJ1-1	few	TRBV4-2	TRBD1	TGTGCCAGCAGCCAAGAACAGGGGACGAACACTGAAGCTTTCTTT	CASSQEQGTNTEAFF
TRBJ2-3	many	TRBV20-1	TRBD2	TGCAGTGCTAGCCCCTTGGCGGGAGGTTTGACAGATACGCAGTATTTT	CSASPLAGGLTDTQYF
TRBJ1-2	few	TRBV2	.	TGTGCCAGCAGTGAATGGGCGTCCTATGGCTACACCTTC	CASSEWASYGYTF
TRBJ1-2	many	TRBV12-5	.	TGTGCTAGTGGCGACAATATCTACTATGGCTACACCTTC	CASGDNIYYGYTF
TRBJ2-3	.	TRBV29-1	.	TGCAGCGTTGAGACAACCGTCACAGATACGCAGTATTTT	CSVETTVTDTQYF
TRBJ2-1	many	TRBV14	.	TGTGCCAGCTCAATGGGACTGGGCAATGAGCAGTTCTTC	CASSMGLGNEQFF
TRBJ2-4	few	TRBV2	.	TGTGCCAGCAGCCCTGATTATCGTCATCGAGCCAAAAACATTCAGTACTTC	CASSPDYRHRAKNIQYF
TRBJ2-6	many	TRBV5-1	.	TGCGCCAGCAGCTCCGATCCCGGGGCCAACGTCCTGACTTTC	CASSSDPGANVLTF